This is a list of T cell receptor beta chains from one sample in a study of blood T cell dynamics during melanoma immunotherapy. Libraries were prepared by immunoSEQ multiplex PCR; TCRdb keeps only in-frame clonotypes and omits some of them. Among more than 6,500 clones listed, about 86% were seen once. Material: blood, obtained from a patient treated with checkpoint blockade. Receptor source: a human donor with melanoma. Each CDR3 is given with its conserved first and last residue. Each record gives: clone size, V gene, J gene, D gene, CDR3 DNA, CDR3 protein. A D gene is named only where the DNA matches it firmly. Some rows mark clone size as missing; the rest say once, few, many or name a class of expanded clone.

size: .; V: TRBV28; J: TRBJ2-6; D: TRBD1; DNA: TGTGCCAGCAGACAACCCTCAGGGGGCTCTGGGGCCAACGTCCTGACTTTC; CDR3: CASRQPSGGSGANVLTF
size: .; V: TRBV28; J: TRBJ1-1; D: .; DNA: TGTGCCAGCAGTGATGAGTCCTTAAACACTGAAGCTTTCTTT; CDR3: CASSDESLNTEAFF
size: .; V: TRBV19; J: TRBJ1-2; D: .; DNA: TGTGCCAGTAGTATTGGAGGGGCGTCCGGTGGCTACACCTTC; CDR3: CASSIGGASGGYTF
size: .; V: TRBV7-3; J: TRBJ1-4; D: .; DNA: TGTGCCAGCAGCTTAGTTGGGGGAACAACTAATGAAAAACTGTTTTTT; CDR3: CASSLVGGTTNEKLFF
size: .; V: TRBV30; J: TRBJ1-1; D: .; DNA: TGTGCCTGGAGTGTCGCGGTTGGTGAAGCTTTCTTT; CDR3: CAWSVAVGEAFF
size: .; V: TRBV28; J: TRBJ1-4; D: TRBD1; DNA: TGTGCCAGCACCCCGGGACAGGGAGCAACTAATGAAAAACTGTTTTTT; CDR3: CASTPGQGATNEKLFF
size: .; V: TRBV7-9; J: TRBJ2-7; D: TRBD2; DNA: TGTGCCAGCAGCCCTTCCCTAGCGGGGGCCTCCTACGAGCAGTACTTC; CDR3: CASSPSLAGASYEQYF
size: .; V: TRBV2; J: TRBJ1-5; D: TRBD1; DNA: TGTGCCAGCAGCGCCACAGGGGCTCCTATTCAGCCCCAGCATTTT; CDR3: CASSATGAPIQPQHF
size: .; V: TRBV29-1; J: TRBJ2-1; D: .; DNA: TGCAGCGTCGCCTACAATGAGCAGTTCTTC; CDR3: CSVAYNEQFF
size: .; V: TRBV30; J: TRBJ2-6; D: TRBD2; DNA: TGTGCCTGGAGTGTACAGCTGGGGAGGGCTCCTGGGGCCAACGTCCTGACTTTC; CDR3: CAWSVQLGRAPGANVLTF
size: .; V: TRBV6-1; J: TRBJ2-7; D: .; DNA: TGTGCCAGCAGTGATACAGTACTTGGCGAGCAGTACTTC; CDR3: CASSDTVLGEQYF
size: .; V: TRBV28; J: TRBJ1-6; D: .; DNA: TGTGCCAGCAGTTCCCCGGGGAATTTAGGTTCACCCCTCCACTTT; CDR3: CASSSPGNLGSPLHF
size: .; V: TRBV10-3; J: TRBJ2-7; D: TRBD2; DNA: TGTGCCATCAGTAGGACTAGCAGCTCCTACGAGCAGTACTTC; CDR3: CAISRTSSSYEQYF
size: .; V: TRBV7-2; J: TRBJ2-7; D: .; DNA: TGTGCCAGCAGCCCCGGGACCTACAGGGCCGGGTCCTACGAGCAGTACTTC; CDR3: CASSPGTYRAGSYEQYF
size: .; V: TRBV15; J: TRBJ2-3; D: .; DNA: TGTGCCACCAGCAGCAACAGGGCAACCACAGATACGCAGTATTTT; CDR3: CATSSNRATTDTQYF
size: .; V: TRBV4-3; J: TRBJ1-6; D: .; DNA: TGCGCCAGCAGCCAAGATGGGACCCTGAGGGACCCCCTCCACTTT; CDR3: CASSQDGTLRDPLHF
size: .; V: TRBV4-3; J: TRBJ1-1; D: .; DNA: TGCGCCAGCAGCCAAGATCCCGGGAACACTGAAGCTTTCTTT; CDR3: CASSQDPGNTEAFF
size: .; V: TRBV9; J: TRBJ2-7; D: .; DNA: TGTGCCAGCAGCCCATTATGGGTATCCTACGAGCAGTACTTC; CDR3: CASSPLWVSYEQYF
size: .; V: TRBV27; J: TRBJ1-1; D: .; DNA: TGTGCCAGCAGTTTATTGGGTAGGGACACTGAAGCTTTCTTT; CDR3: CASSLLGRDTEAFF
size: .; V: TRBV11-2; J: TRBJ2-7; D: TRBD2; DNA: TGTGCCAGCAGCCCCGGGACTAGCAGTCCCGAGCAGTACTTC; CDR3: CASSPGTSSPEQYF
size: .; V: TRBV6-5; J: TRBJ1-1; D: .; DNA: TGTGCCAGCAGTTACGAGGTGAACACTGAAGCTTTCTTT; CDR3: CASSYEVNTEAFF
size: .; V: TRBV19; J: TRBJ2-7; D: .; DNA: TGTGCCAGTCGGGGCTCCTTAAGCTCCTACGAGCAGTACTTC; CDR3: CASRGSLSSYEQYF
size: few; V: TRBV11-2; J: TRBJ1-5; D: .; DNA: TGTGCCAGCAGTCTTTCAGGGTCCCATAATCAGCCCCAGCATTTT; CDR3: CASSLSGSHNQPQHF
size: .; V: TRBV4-3; J: TRBJ2-7; D: .; DNA: TGCGCCAGCAGCCAAGATCTGGCGTCCTACGAGCAGTACTTC; CDR3: CASSQDLASYEQYF
size: .; V: TRBV19; J: TRBJ1-1; D: TRBD1; DNA: TGTGCCAGTAGGCCCCCGGACAGGACGAACACTGAAGCTTTCTTT; CDR3: CASRPPDRTNTEAFF
size: .; V: TRBV7-3; J: TRBJ2-7; D: TRBD2; DNA: TGTGCCAGCAGCTTAACGGGGACTAGCGGCGAGCAGTACTTC; CDR3: CASSLTGTSGEQYF
size: .; V: TRBV28; J: TRBJ1-5; D: .; DNA: TGTGCCAGCAGCTATCAGGCACCCAATCAGCCCCAGCATTTT; CDR3: CASSYQAPNQPQHF
size: .; V: TRBV10-2; J: TRBJ2-7; D: .; DNA: TGCGCCAGCAGGAGCGGTAGCGGCGCCTACGAGCAGTACTTC; CDR3: CASRSGSGAYEQYF
size: .; V: TRBV7-2; J: TRBJ2-5; D: TRBD2; DNA: TGTGCCAGCAGCTTAGGAGCTAGCGGGGATGAAGAGACCCAGTACTTC; CDR3: CASSLGASGDEETQYF
size: .; V: TRBV4-1; J: TRBJ2-2; D: TRBD2; DNA: TGCGCCAGCAGCCAAGATAGTCAGTGGGGCGGGAGGTACACCGGGGAGCTGTTTTTT; CDR3: CASSQDSQWGGRYTGELFF
size: .; V: TRBV5-1; J: TRBJ1-2; D: .; DNA: TGCGCCAGCAGGATGGAAGGCTATGGCTACACCTTC; CDR3: CASRMEGYGYTF
size: .; V: TRBV9; J: TRBJ2-3; D: TRBD2; DNA: TGTGCCAGCAGCCAAACTAGCGGGAGAGCAGATACGCAGTATTTT; CDR3: CASSQTSGRADTQYF
size: .; V: TRBV6-6; J: TRBJ2-5; D: .; DNA: TGTGCCAGCAGGGACAACGGGGGCCGGGAGACCCAGTACTTC; CDR3: CASRDNGGRETQYF
size: .; V: TRBV7-9; J: TRBJ1-5; D: .; DNA: TGTGCCAGCAGCTTAGAGCATGGGCCCCAGCATTTT; CDR3: CASSLEHGPQHF
size: once; V: TRBV4-2; J: TRBJ1-1; D: .; DNA: TGTGCCAGCAGCCAAGTGATCCGGACAGTGAACACTGAAGCTTTCTTT; CDR3: CASSQVIRTVNTEAFF
size: few; V: TRBV27; J: TRBJ2-3; D: TRBD2; DNA: TGTGCCAGCAGTTCTAGCGGGCCTAGCACAGATACGCAGTATTTT; CDR3: CASSSSGPSTDTQYF
size: .; V: TRBV19; J: TRBJ1-2; D: .; DNA: TGTGCCAGTAGCCTCACAGGGTACTATGGCTACACCTTC; CDR3: CASSLTGYYGYTF
size: .; V: TRBV2; J: TRBJ1-1; D: .; DNA: TGTGCCAGCAGTTCCCTTCAGGGAAGAACTGAAGCTTTCTTT; CDR3: CASSSLQGRTEAFF
size: .; V: TRBV19; J: TRBJ2-7; D: .; DNA: TGTGCCAGTAGTCCCGGGTCTCCCTACGAGCAGTACTTC; CDR3: CASSPGSPYEQYF
size: .; V: TRBV28; J: TRBJ2-5; D: .; DNA: .; CDR3: CASSTSPKGSRGTQYF
size: once; V: TRBV5-1; J: TRBJ2-1; D: .; DNA: TGCGCCAGCAGCTTGGCCGTAGCTAGCAGGGAACATGAGCAGTTCTTC; CDR3: CASSLAVASREHEQFF
size: .; V: TRBV27; J: TRBJ2-7; D: .; DNA: TGTGCCAGCAGTCCGTACCCCAGCAGGGACCTTTACGAGCAGTACTTC; CDR3: CASSPYPSRDLYEQYF
size: few; V: TRBV7-2; J: TRBJ2-7; D: TRBD2; DNA: TGTGCCAGCAGCTTAATCGAACGGGAGGGCCGAAGGTACTTC; CDR3: CASSLIEREGRRYF
size: .; V: TRBV10-3; J: TRBJ2-7; D: TRBD1; DNA: TGTGCCATCAGTGAGTCAACAGGGGCCCTCTACGAGCAGTACTTC; CDR3: CAISESTGALYEQYF
size: .; V: TRBV27; J: TRBJ1-2; D: TRBD1; DNA: TGTGCCAGCAGTCAGGAGGCAGGGGGAGGGGGCTACACCTTC; CDR3: CASSQEAGGGGYTF
size: .; V: TRBV7-9; J: TRBJ2-6; D: .; DNA: TGTGCCAGCAGCTTCGCGTTTTTCTCTGGGGCCAACGTCCTGACTTTC; CDR3: CASSFAFFSGANVLTF
size: .; V: TRBV6-5; J: TRBJ1-2; D: .; DNA: TGTGCCAGCAGTACGGGGCAGGTGGGCGGCTACACCTTC; CDR3: CASSTGQVGGYTF
size: .; V: TRBV28; J: TRBJ1-4; D: .; DNA: TGTGCCAGCAGTTCCCCGGGACTTCTGGCCGAAAAACTGTTTTTT; CDR3: CASSSPGLLAEKLFF
size: .; V: TRBV2; J: TRBJ2-5; D: .; DNA: TGTGCCAGCAGTGAATGGGGGAGCCTCCCAGAGACCCAGTACTTC; CDR3: CASSEWGSLPETQYF
size: once; V: TRBV6-1; J: TRBJ2-7; D: TRBD2; DNA: TGTGCCAGCAGTAAACTAGCGGGAGGCTCCTACGAGCAGTACTTC; CDR3: CASSKLAGGSYEQYF
size: few; V: TRBV5-1; J: TRBJ2-7; D: TRBD2; DNA: TGCGCCAGCGCTGCTAGCGGGGAGTACGAGCAGTACTTC; CDR3: CASAASGEYEQYF
size: .; V: TRBV5-1; J: TRBJ2-7; D: .; DNA: TGCGCCAGCAGCCTTCGACAGGACTCCTACGAGCAGTACTTC; CDR3: CASSLRQDSYEQYF
size: .; V: TRBV5-6; J: TRBJ1-2; D: .; DNA: TGTGCCAGCAGCTTGGGCAGGGTCTATGGCTACACCTTC; CDR3: CASSLGRVYGYTF
size: .; V: TRBV28; J: TRBJ2-7; D: .; DNA: TGTTCCGCGGCCCCCCTGGGATACTACGAGCAGTACTTC; CDR3: CSAAPLGYYEQYF
size: .; V: TRBV5-5; J: TRBJ1-3; D: .; DNA: TGTGCCAGCAGCCGTGAGGCAGACGAAGGAAACACCATATATTTT; CDR3: CASSREADEGNTIYF
size: .; V: TRBV11-2; J: TRBJ1-1; D: TRBD1; DNA: TGTGCCAGCAGCCCAGGAGGACAGGGTGTAATGAACACTGAAGCTTTCTTT; CDR3: CASSPGGQGVMNTEAFF
size: few; V: TRBV6-5; J: TRBJ1-1; D: .; DNA: TGTGCCAGCAGGCCAACGGTGAACACTGAAGCTTTCTTT; CDR3: CASRPTVNTEAFF
size: once; V: TRBV27; J: TRBJ1-6; D: TRBD1; DNA: TGTGCCAGCAGTTTAAGACAGGGGGTCGGCTCACCCCTCCACTTT; CDR3: CASSLRQGVGSPLHF
size: .; V: TRBV9; J: TRBJ2-5; D: .; DNA: TGTGCCAGCAGCGTAGGTCCATCGGGACTGACCCAAGAGACCCAGTACTTC; CDR3: CASSVGPSGLTQETQYF